One and the same sample provided the 29 T cell receptor beta chains below, sequenced in a study of blood T cell repertoires in COVID-19. Assay: immunoSEQ multiplex PCR; the TCRdb copy retains only in-frame clones and omits some. The table has 100,000 or so clones, over 70% seen once; the top ten hold 4.1%. Sequencing was performed on peripheral blood. The receptors derive from a man aged 60-69 years with acute or convalescent COVID-19.

This chain uses TRBV12-3 or TRBV12-4 with TRBJ2-3; D is possibly TRBD1 (6 bases). The CDR3 spans 13 residues. The V and J ends lost 6 bases and 5 bases respectively, with 12 bases between them. CDR3 loop: CASSRGEGDTQYF. The DNA for the CDR3 is TGTGCCAGCAGCAGGGGTGAGGGAGATACGCAGTATTTT.

The genes are TRBV18 and TRBJ2-1, with 12 bases that match TRBD2. V shed 4 bases and J 3 bases; nucleotides not matched to a gene: 4. The CDR3 runs 16 residues. Germline values: CDR1 KGHSH, CDR2 LQKENI. The CDR3 nucleotides read TGTGCCAGCTCACAACTGACTAGCGGGGGCTACAATGAGCAGTTCTTC. It translates to CASSQLTSGGYNEQFF.

This clone was detected only a few times. V gene TRBV27 combines with J gene TRBJ1-5, with D perhaps TRBD1 (5 bases). The CDR3 is 13 residues long. Trimming took 8 bases from V and 2 from J, leaving 10 bases between them. CDR1 and CDR2 (germline): MNHEY, SMNVEV (reference sequence). CDR3 nucleotides: TGTGCCAGCCGCCCACAGGGCAATCAGCCCCAGCATTTT. This codes for CASRPQGNQPQHF.

This chain connects TRBV6-1 to TRBJ2-2; a possible D gene is TRBD2 (5 bases). V was shortened by 0 bases and J by 7 bases, with 15 bases between the two germline ends. CDR1 MNHNS and CDR2 SASEGT come from the germline V gene. The CDR3 covers 16 residues. CDR3 residues: CASSEASRGSLGELFF. DNA for the CDR3: TGTGCCAGCAGTGAAGCAAGTCGTGGGAGCCTCGGGGAGCTGTTTTTT.

This rearrangement joins TRBV5-6 to TRBJ2-1; TRBD2 aligns across 10 bases. After removal of 4 bases from V and 9 bases from J, the junction contained 16 bases not matched to a gene. The CDR3 covers 17 residues. Germline-derived CDR1 and CDR2 are SGHDT and YYEEEE. This CDR3 is CASSNPKREGSLGEQFF. CDR3 in DNA: TGTGCCAGCAGCAACCCCAAGCGGGAGGGGTCCTTGGGTGAGCAGTTCTTC. Looking up the rest from reference TRBV5-6 and TRBJ2-1 gives the full variable domain: DAGVTQSPTHLIKTRGQQVTLRCSPKSGHDTVSWYQQALGQGPQFIFQYYEEEERQRGNFPDRFSGHQFPNYSSELNVNALLLGDSALYLCASSNPKREGSLGEQFFGPGTRLTVL.

The chain has TRBV20-1 and TRBJ1-5, with a tentative D call TRBD1 (5 bases). In germline, CDR1 is DFQATT, CDR2 SNEGSKA (reference sequence). Trimming removed 3 bases from V and 6 bases from J, with 12 bases in between. The length of the CDR3 is 13 residues. Here the CDR3 reads CSASRIGGQPQHF. The CDR3 DNA is TGCAGTGCTAGTCGTATCGGGGGTCAGCCCCAGCATTTT.

This chain connects TRBV6-6 to TRBJ2-7; TRBD1 matches 8 bases. The CDR3 is made up of 14 amino acids. Germline V lookup: CDR1 MNHNY, CDR2 SVGAGI (reference sequence). V lost 2 bases and J lost 6; bases outside the gene matches: 6. CDR3 in amino acids: CASSYTGGQSEQYV. CDR3 DNA: TGTGCCAGCAGTTACACAGGGGGACAAAGCGAGCAGTACGTC.

The chain carries TRBV27 and TRBJ2-5; D is undetermined. The germline gives CDR1 MNHEY, CDR2 SMNVEV (reference sequence). V gave up 3 bases and J gave up 3 bases, with 8 bases separating them. The CDR3 contains 13 residues. The CDR3 protein is CASSFTEKETQYF. CDR3 DNA sequence: TGTGCCAGCAGTTTTACCGAGAAAGAGACCCAGTACTTC.

CDR3 amino acids: CASSLIHKNTEAFF. The CDR3 DNA follows: TGTGCCAGCAGTTTAATCCACAAGAACACTGAAGCTTTCTTT. The chain recombines TRBV27 with TRBJ1-1, with D hard to call. The CDR3 length is 14 residues. V lost 2 bases to trimming and J lost 1 base, with 8 bases between them. Germline V gene sequence: CDR1 MNHEY, CDR2 SMNVEV (reference sequence).

J is TRBJ1-2 and V is TRBV7-9; 7 bases line up with TRBD1. The CDR3 extends over 14 amino acids. Trimming removed 5 bases from V and 8 bases from J; junction bases left unmatched: 11. From germline, CDR1 is SEHNR and CDR2 FQNEAQ (reference sequence). CDR3 sequence: CASSPTQTGLGYTF. In nucleotides, the CDR3 is TGTGCCAGCAGCCCCACCCAGACAGGGTTAGGCTACACCTTC.

The chain is built from TRBV27 and TRBJ1-2, with 11 nucleotides matching TRBD1. Germline trimming cut 5 bases from V and 4 bases from J; bases unmatched to any gene: 9. CDR1 and CDR2 (germline): MNHEY, SMNVEV (reference sequence). This CDR3 comprises 16 residues. CDR3 DNA sequence: TGTGCCAGCAGTCTTACGGACAGGGGGCGTCGCTATGGCTACACCTTC. Translating it yields CASSLTDRGRRYGYTF.

The chain uses TRBV5-1 and TRBJ2-1; 7 bases are a match to TRBD2. Germline lookup yields CDR1 SGHRS and CDR2 YFSETQ. The CDR3 spans 13 residues. With V trimmed by 4 bases and J by 4 bases, 2 bases remained unmatched. The CDR3 coding sequence is TGCGCCAGCAGCGGGGGGGTTTACAATGAGCAGTTCTTC. Encoded protein: CASSGGVYNEQFF.

This clone appeared once. The chain is built from TRBV5-1 and TRBJ2-7; D possibly corresponds to TRBD2 (6 bases). This CDR3 has 16 amino acids. Germline V gives CDR1 SGHRS, CDR2 YFSETQ. Trimming took off 0 bases at V and 6 bases at J, with 19 bases between the two ends. CDR3 nucleotide sequence: TGCGCCAGCAGCTTGGGGATTGGGACTGGGGGTCTCGAGCAGTACTTC. Its protein is CASSLGIGTGGLEQYF.

The CDR3 sequence: CASSPDRGLGGELFF. The CDR3 bases are TGCGCCAGCAGCCCCGACAGGGGCCTCGGTGGGGAGCTGTTTTTT. The chain has TRBV5-1 and TRBJ2-2; TRBD1 aligns across 8 bases. The CDR3 sequence is 15 residues long. Germline V gene lookup returns CDR1 SGHRS and CDR2 YFSETQ. Germline trimming cut 4 bases from V and 8 bases from J; bases unmatched to any gene: 10.

J is TRBJ2-7 and V is TRBV5-1, with 9 bases identical to TRBD1. The CDR3 sequence is 14 residues long. Germline trimming cut 3 bases from V and 1 base from J; bases unmatched to any gene: 2. From germline, CDR1 is SGHRS and CDR2 YFSETQ. CDR3 bases: TGCGCCAGCAGCTCCGGGACAGGGTCCTACGAGCAGTACGTC. The encoded protein is CASSSGTGSYEQYV.

This chain joins TRBV5-8 and TRBJ1-5, with a weak D call TRBD1 (6 bases). The CDR3 consists of 14 residues. Germline V gene lookup returns CDR1 SGHTS and CDR2 YDEGEE. V was clipped by 4 bases and J by 7 bases, with 15 bases between them. This CDR3 is CASSQYRVWQPQHF. The CDR3 DNA reads TGTGCCAGCAGCCAATACAGGGTATGGCAGCCCCAGCATTTT.

The chain recombines TRBV12-5 with TRBJ2-1, with 10 positions matching TRBD1. V was pared by 1 base and J by 8 bases, with 5 bases of the junction left unmatched. Germline V gene data show CDR1 as LGHNT and CDR2 as FRNRAP. This CDR3 has 15 residues. The CDR3 loop reads CASGLARTGGDEQFF. CDR3 nucleotides: TGTGCTAGTGGTTTGGCACGGACAGGGGGGGATGAGCAGTTCTTC.

In this sample, this clone turned up once. The genes are TRBV9 and TRBJ2-3; 10 bases align to TRBD2. There are 18 residues in the CDR3. From germline, CDR1 is SGDLS and CDR2 YYNGEE. V lost 3 bases, J lost 4 bases, and 14 bases stayed unmatched. CDR3 nucleotide sequence: TGTGCCAGCAGCGCACCTCTGACTAGCGGGCAATTTGCAGATACGCAGTATTTT. Translating it yields CASSAPLTSGQFADTQYF.

The V and J genes are TRBV7-2 and TRBJ1-5, with 8 bases lining up with TRBD1. Germline-derived CDR1 and CDR2 are SGHTA and FQGNSA. The CDR3 is 15 amino acids. With 5 bases clipped from V and 3 bases from J, the junction kept 6 bases outside the gene matches. The CDR3 DNA is TGTGCCAGCAGCCCTAGGACAGGGTTCAATCAGCCCCAGCATTTT. Its translation: CASSPRTGFNQPQHF.

This clone appeared a single time. V is TRBV12-3 or TRBV12-4 and J is TRBJ1-2; no clear D gene. The CDR3 is made up of 12 amino acids. The V and J ends lost 11 bases and 8 bases respectively, with 18 bases between them. The CDR3 nucleotides are TGTGCCGGCATGACTGCCTCGGGAGGCTACACCTTC. Protein: CAGMTASGGYTF.

CDR3 DNA: TGCAGCGCATTGGGGCCTTCCGGGGGGCAGTACTTC. This translates into CSALGPSGGQYF. The rearrangement uses TRBV29-1 and TRBJ2-7; D possibly corresponds to TRBD2 (6 bases). Germline-derived CDR1 and CDR2 are SQVTM and ANQGSEA. The length of the CDR3 is 12 residues. V was pared by 7 bases and J by 9 bases, with 19 bases between.

The rearrangement joins TRBV7-6 to TRBJ1-3; D is possibly TRBD1 (6 bases). The V end lost 4 bases, the J end lost 2 bases, and 12 bases lay between the germline ends. The germline V gene has CDR1 SGHVS and CDR2 FNYEAQ. There are 15 residues in the CDR3. The CDR3 spells CASSSGASPGNTIYF. The CDR3 DNA sequence: TGTGCCAGCAGCTCAGGGGCAAGTCCTGGAAACACCATATATTTT.

The table lists this clone with a count of one. The rearrangement joins TRBV6-5 to TRBJ1-5; no clear D gene. Trimming left V 3 bases short and J 4 bases short, with 7 bases between. This CDR3 spans 13 amino acids. CDR1 is MNHEY and CDR2 is SVGAGI in the germline V gene. This chain's CDR3 is CASSYTRNQPQHF. DNA for the CDR3: TGTGCCAGCAGTTATACAAGAAATCAGCCCCAGCATTTT.

The rearrangement uses TRBV5-1 and TRBJ2-3; weak D call: TRBD2 (6 bases). This CDR3 is 14 amino acids long. Germline V gene data show CDR1 as SGHRS and CDR2 as YFSETQ. V was trimmed by 4 bases and J by 4 bases, leaving 13 bases between them. The CDR3 is CASSSVPGADTQYF. The CDR3 DNA follows: TGCGCCAGCAGCAGCGTTCCGGGGGCAGATACGCAGTATTTT.

This clone was counted a single time. The chain's CDR3 is CASSLGGEPWAYTF. In nucleotides, the CDR3 is TGCGCCAGCTCTCTAGGGGGGGAACCTTGGGCCTACACCTTC. This chain links TRBV10-2 with TRBJ1-2; a possible D gene is TRBD1 (6 bases). Trimming stripped 8 bases from V and 10 bases from J, with 23 bases between. The CDR3 has 14 residues. CDR1 and CDR2 (germline): WSHSY, SAAADI.

Only a few counts were recorded for this clone. This chain uses TRBV12-5 with TRBJ1-1; D not certain. CDR3 length: 15 amino acids. CDR1 LGHNT and CDR2 FRNRAP come from the germline V gene. Trimming pared 4 bases from V and 4 bases from J, leaving 16 bases between. The CDR3: CASGSPPMSGTEAFF. The CDR3 nucleotides read TGTGCTAGTGGTTCTCCACCCATGAGTGGCACTGAAGCTTTCTTT.

The V call is TRBV3-1 (or the pseudogene TRBV3-2), the J call TRBJ2-7, with D unclear. This CDR3 has 15 amino acids. Germline V lookup: CDR1 LGHDT, CDR2 YNNKEL (reference sequence). V was shortened by 4 bases and J by 4 bases, with 17 bases between the two germline ends. CDR3 sequence (DNA): TGTGCCAGCAGCCCCTTGAAAGAGGCCCATTACGAGCAGTACGTC. Amino acids: CASSPLKEAHYEQYV.

Concerning this clone: Other DNA sequences in the sample encode the same CDR3. V is TRBV3-1 (or the pseudogene TRBV3-2) and J is TRBJ1-3; no reliable D call. V was pared by 0 bases and J by 0 bases, with 6 bases between. The germline V gene has CDR1 LGHDT and CDR2 YNNKEL (reference sequence). This CDR3 comprises 15 residues. Here the CDR3 reads CASSQERLSGNTIYF. DNA for the CDR3: TGTGCCAGCAGCCAAGAACGACTCTCTGGAAACACCATATATTTT.

This clone was seen once. The chain has TRBV5-6 and TRBJ1-1, with D unresolved. Trimming took off 1 base at V and 4 bases at J, with 14 bases between the two ends. Per the germline V gene, CDR1 is SGHDT and CDR2 is YYEEEE. The CDR3 sequence is 15 residues long. The CDR3 coding sequence is TGTGCCAGCAGCTTGCGTGGTAGCCCGAGCACTGAAGCTTTCTTT. It translates to CASSLRGSPSTEAFF.